The 9 T cell receptor beta chains in this list originate from one sample, sequenced in a study of cytomegalovirus exposure and HLA in healthy donors. The method was immunoSEQ multiplex PCR; TCRdb's version includes in-frame clones alone and lacks a portion of them. The sample yields around 160,000 clones, around four fifths seen once. The sequencing input was PBMCs. The receptors were sampled from a man in his thirties or forties in good health and CMV-seropositive.

This rearrangement joins TRBV9 to TRBJ1-1, with 10 bases lining up with TRBD1. The CDR3 extends over 15 amino acids. The germline V gene encodes CDR1 SGDLS and CDR2 YYNGEE. J was trimmed by 4 bases and V by 4 bases; bases with no gene match: 7. CDR3 sequence (DNA): TGTGCCAGCAGCTTGTTGACAGGGGGCTTCACTGAAGCTTTCTTT. Translated, it gives CASSLLTGGFTEAFF.

J is TRBJ2-1 and V is TRBV6-5; maybe TRBD2 (5 bases). V lost 6 bases to trimming and J lost 2 bases, with 14 bases between them. Germline CDR1 reads MNHEY; CDR2 reads SVGAGI. CDR3 length: 15 residues. The CDR3 DNA follows: TGTGCCAGCAGGGTAATACTAGACGCCTACAATGAGCAGTTCTTC. It specifies CASRVILDAYNEQFF.

The chain joins TRBV1 to TRBJ2-4; TRBD1 reflects the table's D call only, with no check against the DNA. TRBV1 counts as a pseudogene. The CDR3 is made up of 16 amino acids. CDR3 sequence (DNA): TGCACCAGCCCCGCAGGGCCCGGGCGAGAAGGAAACATTCAGTACTTC. Translation: CTSPAGPGREGNIQYF.

V usage is TRBV12-5 and J usage is TRBJ2-7; D gene ambiguous. The V gene's germline CDR1 is LGHNT and CDR2 FRNRAP. The length of the CDR3 is 13 residues. The V gene lost 0 bases and the J gene lost 3 bases, with 6 bases spanning the gap. This chain's CDR3 is CASGLVLGYEQYF. Written as DNA, the CDR3 is TGTGCTAGTGGTTTGGTTCTAGGCTACGAGCAGTACTTC.

The CDR3 nucleotides are TGTGCCAGCAGTGAAGCCCGTGACAGGTACAATCAGCCCCAGCATTTT. It specifies CASSEARDRYNQPQHF. This chain uses TRBV2 with TRBJ1-5, with D perhaps matching TRBD1 (6 bases). The CDR3 consists of 16 residues. Germline lookup yields CDR1 SNHLY and CDR2 FYNNEI. Trimming pared 0 bases from V and 3 bases from J, leaving 12 bases between.

The chain uses TRBV9 and TRBJ1-1; the match to TRBD1 covers 9 bases. CDR1 and CDR2 from the germline V gene are SGDLS and YYNGEE. The CDR3 extends over 13 amino acids. Trimming removed 4 bases from V and 14 bases from J; junction bases left unmatched: 12. CDR3: CASSPRGQGVSFF. CDR3 sequence (DNA): TGTGCCAGCAGCCCTCGGGGACAGGGAGTTAGCTTCTTT.

CDR3 in DNA: TGTGCCAGCAGCTCAGGGACTAGCGGGGGAATGGGCACCGGGGAGCTGTTTTTT. This encodes CASSSGTSGGMGTGELFF. The genes are TRBV7-9 and TRBJ2-2, with 14 nucleotides matching TRBD2. The germline V gene has CDR1 SEHNR and CDR2 FQNEAQ (reference sequence). The CDR3 runs to 18 residues. V shed 4 bases and J 4 bases; nucleotides not matched to a gene: 8.

The V gene is TRBV9, the J gene TRBJ2-7; 8 bases match TRBD2. Germline V CDR1 and CDR2: SGDLS, YYNGEE. This CDR3 has 13 residues. V was pared by 0 bases and J by 11 bases, with 7 bases of the junction left unmatched. The CDR3 sequence is CASSVAPGGLEYF. CDR3 coding DNA: TGTGCCAGCAGCGTAGCTCCGGGAGGGTTAGAGTACTTC.

The CDR3 DNA sequence: TGTGCCAGCAGTCCCCCGGGGGGCTGGGGCAATCAGCCCCAGCATTTT. Translation gives CASSPPGGWGNQPQHF. The chain combines TRBV25-1 with TRBJ1-5; TRBD1 might be the D (6 bases). Germline loops: CDR1 MGHDK, CDR2 SYGVNS. The CDR3 totals 16 residues. Trimming took off 5 bases at V and 2 bases at J, with 16 bases between the two ends.